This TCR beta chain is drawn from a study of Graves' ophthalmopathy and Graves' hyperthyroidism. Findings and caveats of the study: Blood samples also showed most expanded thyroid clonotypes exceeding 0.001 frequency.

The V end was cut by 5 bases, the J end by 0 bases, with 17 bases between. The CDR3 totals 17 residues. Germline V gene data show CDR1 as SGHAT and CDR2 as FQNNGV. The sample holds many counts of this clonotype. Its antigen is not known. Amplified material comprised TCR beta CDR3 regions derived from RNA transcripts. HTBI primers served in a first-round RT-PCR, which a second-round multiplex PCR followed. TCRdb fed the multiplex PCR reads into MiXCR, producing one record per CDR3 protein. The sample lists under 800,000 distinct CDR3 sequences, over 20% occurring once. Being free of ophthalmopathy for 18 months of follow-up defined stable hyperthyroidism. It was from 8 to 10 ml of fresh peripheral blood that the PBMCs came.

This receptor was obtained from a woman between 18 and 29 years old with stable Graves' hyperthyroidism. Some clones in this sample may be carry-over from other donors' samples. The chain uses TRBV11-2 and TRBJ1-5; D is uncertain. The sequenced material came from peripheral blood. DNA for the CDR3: TGTGCCAGCAGCCATCAAGGAAAGGGTTATAGCAATCAGCCCCAGCATTTT. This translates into CASSHQGKGYSNQPQHF.